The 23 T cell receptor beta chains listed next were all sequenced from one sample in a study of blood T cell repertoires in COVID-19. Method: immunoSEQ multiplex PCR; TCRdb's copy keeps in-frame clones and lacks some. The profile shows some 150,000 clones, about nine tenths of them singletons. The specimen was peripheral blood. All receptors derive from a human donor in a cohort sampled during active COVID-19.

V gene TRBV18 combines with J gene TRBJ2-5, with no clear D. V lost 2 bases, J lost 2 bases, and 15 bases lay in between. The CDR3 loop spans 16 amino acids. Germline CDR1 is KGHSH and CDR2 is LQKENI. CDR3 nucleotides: TGTGCCAGCTCACCAGTTGATAGTTTGCCTCAAGAGACCCAGTACTTC. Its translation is CASSPVDSLPQETQYF.

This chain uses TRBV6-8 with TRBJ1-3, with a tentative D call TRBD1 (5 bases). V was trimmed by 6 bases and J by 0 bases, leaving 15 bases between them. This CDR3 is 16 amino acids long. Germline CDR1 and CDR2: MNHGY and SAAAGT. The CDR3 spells CASSTGVYLSGNTIYF. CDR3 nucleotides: TGTGCCAGCAGCACGGGGGTTTACCTCTCTGGAAACACCATATATTTT.

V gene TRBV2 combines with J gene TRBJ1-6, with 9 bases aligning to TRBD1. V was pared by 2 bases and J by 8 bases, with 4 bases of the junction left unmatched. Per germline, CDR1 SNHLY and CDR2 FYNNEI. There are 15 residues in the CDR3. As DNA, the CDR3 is TGTGCCAGCAGTGAACGGACAGGGGTTTATTCACCCCTCCACTTT. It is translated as CASSERTGVYSPLHF. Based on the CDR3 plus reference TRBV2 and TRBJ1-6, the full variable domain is EPEVTQTPSHQVTQMGQEVILRCVPISNHLYFYWYRQILGQKVEFLVSFYNNEISEKSEIFDDQFSVERPDGSNFTLKIRSTKLEDSAMYFCASSERTGVYSPLHFGNGTRLTVT.

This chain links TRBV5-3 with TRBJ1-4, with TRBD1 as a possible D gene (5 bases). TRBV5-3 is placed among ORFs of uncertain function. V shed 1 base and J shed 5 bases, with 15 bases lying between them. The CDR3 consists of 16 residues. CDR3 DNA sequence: TGTGCCAGAAGCTTGCCCCATACAGGTCGAAATGAAAAACTGTTTTTT. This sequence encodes CARSLPHTGRNEKLFF.

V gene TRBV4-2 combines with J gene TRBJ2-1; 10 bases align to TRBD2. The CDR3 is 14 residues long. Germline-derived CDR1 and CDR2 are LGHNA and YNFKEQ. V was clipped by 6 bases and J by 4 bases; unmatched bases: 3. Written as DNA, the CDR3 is TGTGCCAGCAGGCTAGCGGGGGCTTACAATGAGCAGTTCTTC. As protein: CASRLAGAYNEQFF.

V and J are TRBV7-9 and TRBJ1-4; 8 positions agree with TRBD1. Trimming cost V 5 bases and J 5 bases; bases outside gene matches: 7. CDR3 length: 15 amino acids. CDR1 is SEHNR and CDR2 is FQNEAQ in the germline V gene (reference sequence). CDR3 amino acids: CASSPRTGRNEKLFF. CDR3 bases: TGTGCCAGCAGCCCACGGACAGGGCGGAATGAAAAACTGTTTTTT.

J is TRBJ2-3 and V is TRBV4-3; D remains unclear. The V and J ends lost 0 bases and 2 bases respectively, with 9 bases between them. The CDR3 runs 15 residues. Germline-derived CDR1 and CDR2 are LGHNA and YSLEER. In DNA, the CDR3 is TGCGCCAGCAGCCAAGATCGGGTGACCACAGATACGCAGTATTTT. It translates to CASSQDRVTTDTQYF.

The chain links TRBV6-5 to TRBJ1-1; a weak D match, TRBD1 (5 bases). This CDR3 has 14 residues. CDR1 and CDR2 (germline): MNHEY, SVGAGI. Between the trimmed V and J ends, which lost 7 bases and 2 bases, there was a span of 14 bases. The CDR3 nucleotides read TGTGCCAGCACTATGGGCAGGGTTAACACTGAAGCTTTCTTT. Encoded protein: CASTMGRVNTEAFF.

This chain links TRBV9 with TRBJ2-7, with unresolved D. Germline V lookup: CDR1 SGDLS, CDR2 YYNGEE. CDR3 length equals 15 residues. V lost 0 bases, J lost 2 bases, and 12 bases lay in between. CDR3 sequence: CASSVGGQIAYEQYF. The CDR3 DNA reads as TGTGCCAGCAGCGTAGGAGGCCAGATCGCCTACGAGCAGTACTTC. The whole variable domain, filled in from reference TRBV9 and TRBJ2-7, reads DSGVTQTPKHLITATGQRVTLRCSPRSGDLSVYWYQQSLDQGLQFLIQYYNGEERAKGNILERFSAQQFPDLHSELNLSSLELGDSALYFCASSVGGQIAYEQYFGPGTRLTVT.

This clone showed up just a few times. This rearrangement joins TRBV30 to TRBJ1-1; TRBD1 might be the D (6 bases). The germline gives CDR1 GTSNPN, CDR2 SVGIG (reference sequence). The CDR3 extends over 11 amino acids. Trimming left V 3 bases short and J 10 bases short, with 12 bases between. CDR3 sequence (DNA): TGTGCCTGGAGGATCCCCAGGGGAGCTTTCTTT. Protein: CAWRIPRGAFF.

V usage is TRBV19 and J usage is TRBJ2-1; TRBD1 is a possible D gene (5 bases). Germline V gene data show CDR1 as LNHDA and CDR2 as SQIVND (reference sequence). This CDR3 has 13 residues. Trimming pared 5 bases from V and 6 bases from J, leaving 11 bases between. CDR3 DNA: TGTGCCAGTAGTTTTAGGGGCCCCAATGAGCAGTTCTTC. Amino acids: CASSFRGPNEQFF.

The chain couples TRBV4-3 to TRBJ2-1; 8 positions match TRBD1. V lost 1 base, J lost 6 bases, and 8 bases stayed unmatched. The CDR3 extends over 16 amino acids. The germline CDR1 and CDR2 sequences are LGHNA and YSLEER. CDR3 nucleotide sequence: TGCGCCAGCAGCCAAGCTCCCCGGACAGGGATCAATGAGCAGTTCTTC. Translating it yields CASSQAPRTGINEQFF.

CDR3 in amino acids: CASSSPGQGRQETQYF. CDR3 coding DNA: TGTGCCAGCAGTTCCCCGGGACAGGGCCGTCAGGAGACCCAGTACTTC. This rearrangement joins TRBV6-5 to TRBJ2-5, with 9 positions matching TRBD1. The J segment lost 5 bases and the V segment lost 4 bases, leaving 11 bases of the junction unmatched. Germline V gene lookup returns CDR1 MNHEY and CDR2 SVGAGI. The CDR3 is 16 amino acids.

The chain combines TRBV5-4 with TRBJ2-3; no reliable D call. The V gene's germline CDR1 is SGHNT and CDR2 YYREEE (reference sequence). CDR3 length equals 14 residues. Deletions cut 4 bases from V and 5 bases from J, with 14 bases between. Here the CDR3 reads CASSPGSVQDTQYF. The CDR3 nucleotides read TGTGCCAGCAGCCCCGGGTCCGTTCAAGATACGCAGTATTTT.

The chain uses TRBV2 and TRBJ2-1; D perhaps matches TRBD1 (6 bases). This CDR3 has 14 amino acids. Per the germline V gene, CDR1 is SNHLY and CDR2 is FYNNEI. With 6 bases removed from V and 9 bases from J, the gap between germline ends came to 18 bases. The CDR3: CASRDPTGRREQFF. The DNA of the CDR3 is TGTGCCAGCAGAGACCCGACAGGACGGCGTGAGCAGTTCTTC. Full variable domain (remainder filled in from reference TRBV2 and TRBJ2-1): EPEVTQTPSHQVTQMGQEVILRCVPISNHLYFYWYRQILGQKVEFLVSFYNNEISEKSEIFDDQFSVERPDGSNFTLKIRSTKLEDSAMYFCASRDPTGRREQFFGPGTRLTVL.

The CDR3 coding sequence is TGTGCCAGCAGTTACCAAGCCGTCGAGGGCTACACCTTC. This codes for CASSYQAVEGYTF. The chain has TRBV6-6 and TRBJ1-2; D not resolved. The ends were cut back, 2 bases at V and 8 bases at J, with 12 bases in the middle. This CDR3 is built from 13 residues. Per germline, CDR1 MNHNY and CDR2 SVGAGI (reference sequence).

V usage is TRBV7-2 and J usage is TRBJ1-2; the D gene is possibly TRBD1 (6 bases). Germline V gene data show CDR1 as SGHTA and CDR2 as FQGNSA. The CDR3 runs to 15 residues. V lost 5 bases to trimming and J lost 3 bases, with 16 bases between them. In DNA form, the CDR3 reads TGTGCCAGCAGCCGTAACAGGGATCCCTACTATGGCTACACCTTC. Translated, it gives CASSRNRDPYYGYTF. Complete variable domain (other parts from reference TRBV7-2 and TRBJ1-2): GAGVSQSPSNKVTEKGKDVELRCDPISGHTALYWYRQSLGQGLEFLIYFQGNSAPDKSGLPSDRFSAERTGGSVSTLTIQRTQQEDSAVYLCASSRNRDPYYGYTFGSGTRLTVV.

The CDR3 loop reads CASSPRRGGQETQYF. The CDR3 nucleotides read TGCGCCAGCAGCCCCCGGCGGGGCGGCCAAGAGACCCAGTACTTC. The chain has TRBV5-1 and TRBJ2-5, with D possibly TRBD2 on 6 matching bases. Germline assignment: CDR1 SGHRS and CDR2 YFSETQ. The V end was cut by 4 bases, the J end by 1 base, with 14 bases between. This CDR3 comprises 15 residues. Full variable domain (rest looked up from reference TRBV5-1 and TRBJ2-5): KAGVTQTPRYLIKTRGQQVTLSCSPISGHRSVSWYQQTPGQGLQFLFEYFSETQRNKGNFPGRFSGRQFSNSRSEMNVSTLELGDSALYLCASSPRRGGQETQYFGPGTRLLVL.

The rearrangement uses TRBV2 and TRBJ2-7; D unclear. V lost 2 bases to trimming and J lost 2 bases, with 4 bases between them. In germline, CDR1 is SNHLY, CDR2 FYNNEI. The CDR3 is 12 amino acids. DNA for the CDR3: TGTGCCAGCAGTGAACATCCCTACGAGCAGTACTTC. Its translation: CASSEHPYEQYF.

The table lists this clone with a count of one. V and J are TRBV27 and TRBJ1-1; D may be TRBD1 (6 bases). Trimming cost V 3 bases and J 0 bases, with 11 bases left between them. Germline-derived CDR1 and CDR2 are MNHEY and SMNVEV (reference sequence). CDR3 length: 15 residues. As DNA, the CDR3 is TGTGCCAGCAGTTTCGGGGGGGCTTTGAACACTGAAGCTTTCTTT. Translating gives CASSFGGALNTEAFF.

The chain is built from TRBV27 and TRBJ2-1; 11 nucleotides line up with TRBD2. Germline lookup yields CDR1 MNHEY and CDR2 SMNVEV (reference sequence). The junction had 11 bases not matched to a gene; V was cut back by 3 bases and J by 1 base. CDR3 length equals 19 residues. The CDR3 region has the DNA TGTGCCAGCAGTTTCAACCGACTAGCGGGGTTGAGGTCCTACAATGAGCAGTTCTTC. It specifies CASSFNRLAGLRSYNEQFF.

The CDR3 sequence is CASSPTGVGGYTF. The CDR3 bases are TGCGCCAGCAGCCCTACAGGGGTTGGCGGCTACACCTTC. V gene TRBV5-1 combines with J gene TRBJ1-2, with 7 bases aligning to TRBD1. Germline values: CDR1 SGHRS, CDR2 YFSETQ. J gave up 8 bases and V 4 bases, and 8 bases lay outside the gene matches. The CDR3 spans 13 residues. Together with reference TRBV5-1 and TRBJ1-2, the CDR3 gives the full variable domain: KAGVTQTPRYLIKTRGQQVTLSCSPISGHRSVSWYQQTPGQGLQFLFEYFSETQRNKGNFPGRFSGRQFSNSRSEMNVSTLELGDSALYLCASSPTGVGGYTFGSGTRLTVV.

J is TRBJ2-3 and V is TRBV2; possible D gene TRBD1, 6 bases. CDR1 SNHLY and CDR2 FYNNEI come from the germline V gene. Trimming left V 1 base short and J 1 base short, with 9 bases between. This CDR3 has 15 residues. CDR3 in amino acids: CASSEGGGGTDTQYF. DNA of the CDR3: TGTGCCAGCAGTGAAGGAGGGGGTGGCACAGATACGCAGTATTTT.